Listed here are 17 T cell receptor beta chains from one sample, sequenced in a study of control samples from healthy donors and cancer patients. Sequencing was performed with immunoSEQ multiplex PCR; in TCRdb, only in-frame clones are kept and a portion is missing. This sample yields under 150,000 clones, of which 93% are seen a single time; approximately 2.5% belongs to the top ten. Sequencing was done on a sample of blood. The receptors here all came from a young man in good health.

The rearrangement links TRBV25-1 to TRBJ2-5; D is unresolved. CDR1 and CDR2 (germline): MGHDK, SYGVNS. V lost 3 bases, J lost 2 bases, and 10 bases lay in between. The CDR3 covers 14 residues. The CDR3: CASSERLIQETQYF. The CDR3 nucleotides read TGTGCCAGCAGTGAGCGGCTAATACAAGAGACCCAGTACTTC.

This chain links TRBV2 with TRBJ1-1; D uncertain. CDR1 is SNHLY and CDR2 is FYNNEI in the germline V gene. V was pared by 7 bases and J by 0 bases, with 12 bases between. This CDR3 comprises 14 residues. CDR3 residues: CASKADQMNTEAFF. CDR3 bases: TGTGCCAGCAAGGCAGACCAAATGAACACTGAAGCTTTCTTT.

This clone has a single count. This sequence joins TRBV2 and TRBJ1-2; possible D gene TRBD1, 5 bases. The CDR3 loop spans 14 amino acids. V was pared by 4 bases and J by 3 bases, with 12 bases between. Germline V CDR1 and CDR2: SNHLY, FYNNEI. The CDR3, as DNA: TGTGCCAGCAGTGTCAGGGTTGAGGACTATGGCTACACCTTC. Translated: CASSVRVEDYGYTF. The full variable domain, with the rest looked up from reference TRBV2 and TRBJ1-2, is EPEVTQTPSHQVTQMGQEVILRCVPISNHLYFYWYRQILGQKVEFLVSFYNNEISEKSEIFDDQFSVERPDGSNFTLKIRSTKLEDSAMYFCASSVRVEDYGYTFGSGTRLTVV.

CDR3 nucleotide sequence: TGTGCCAGCAGACCCGGGACAGGGTACTTCTACGAGCAGTACTTC. It encodes CASRPGTGYFYEQYF. The gene calls are TRBV28 and TRBJ2-7; 9 bases are a match to TRBD1. Trimming at V came to 6 bases and at J to 3 bases, leaving 9 bases not matched to a gene. This CDR3 has 15 residues. CDR1 is MDHEN and CDR2 is SYDVKM in the germline V gene.

The chain uses TRBV19 and TRBJ1-4; unclear D gene. V was cut by 4 bases and J by 1 base, with 10 bases left in between. The germline CDR1 and CDR2 sequences are LNHDA and SQIVND (reference sequence). The CDR3 consists of 15 residues. CDR3 amino acids: CASSTLDGTNEKLFF. In DNA, the CDR3 is TGTGCCAGTAGTACCCTCGATGGAACTAATGAAAAACTGTTTTTT.

V gene TRBV6-1 combines with J gene TRBJ2-5, with 7 bases matching TRBD2. CDR1 and CDR2 (germline): MNHNS, SASEGT. The V segment lost 1 base and the J segment 1 base; nucleotides outside the gene matches: 6. The CDR3 is 16 amino acids. Written as DNA, the CDR3 is TGTGCCAGCAGTGAAGAGTTGGGGGGGAGCCAAGAGACCCAGTACTTC. This sequence encodes CASSEELGGSQETQYF.

The chain carries TRBV15 and TRBJ2-5, with D unresolved. The CDR3 sequence is 14 residues long. Trimming took 4 bases from V and 1 from J, leaving 10 bases between them. Germline V lookup: CDR1 LNHNV, CDR2 YYDKDF (reference sequence). The CDR3 nucleotides read TGTGCCACCAGCACAAGTCGGAGCCAAGAGACCCAGTACTTC. Translation: CATSTSRSQETQYF.

The chain has TRBV28 and TRBJ1-6; D unresolved. This CDR3 spans 15 amino acids. The germline gives CDR1 MDHEN, CDR2 SYDVKM. The V gene lost 6 bases and the J gene lost 4 bases, with 13 bases spanning the gap. In DNA, the CDR3 is TGTGCCAGCAGCCCCTCCCGGGGATATAATTCACCCCTCCACTTT. Translation: CASSPSRGYNSPLHF.

The chain employs TRBV7-8 and TRBJ1-2; the D is unclear. Between the trimmed V and J ends, which lost 3 bases and 2 bases, there was a span of 10 bases. There are 14 residues in the CDR3. CDR1 SGHVS and CDR2 FQNEAQ come from the germline V gene. CDR3 region: CASSLFGLNYGYTF. The CDR3 DNA reads TGTGCCAGCAGCTTGTTCGGGTTGAACTATGGCTACACCTTC. Full variable domain (missing parts from reference TRBV7-8 and TRBJ1-2): GAGVSQSPRYKVAKRGQDVALRCDPISGHVSLFWYQQALGQGPEFLTYFQNEAQLDKSGLPSDRFFAERPEGSVSTLKIQRTQQEDSAVYLCASSLFGLNYGYTFGSGTRLTVV.

The chain carries TRBV6-5 and TRBJ2-3; 8 positions match TRBD1. The CDR3 has 14 amino acids. Germline loops: CDR1 MNHEY, CDR2 SVGAGI. Unmatched junction bases numbered 4, after V lost 8 bases and J lost 0 bases. The CDR3 region has the DNA TGTGCCAGCCGGACAGGGTTTAGCACAGATACGCAGTATTTT. It encodes CASRTGFSTDTQYF.

The genes are TRBV7-2 and TRBJ2-2, with no clear D. Germline CDR1 SGHTA, CDR2 FQGNSA. The CDR3 is made up of 17 amino acids. V dropped 4 bases and J dropped 1 base, with 16 bases sitting between them. This CDR3 is CASSSPGRAGNTGELFF. The CDR3, as DNA: TGTGCCAGCAGCTCCCCTGGACGGGCAGGGAACACCGGGGAGCTGTTTTTT.

The rearrangement links TRBV30 to TRBJ1-1; D unresolved. Germline V CDR1 and CDR2: GTSNPN, SVGIG (reference sequence). This CDR3 has 11 residues. V gave up 0 bases and J gave up 8 bases, with 7 bases separating them. CDR3 amino acids: CAWSVLGEAFF. The CDR3 DNA follows: TGTGCCTGGAGTGTACTGGGAGAAGCTTTCTTT.

V gene TRBV7-9 combines with J gene TRBJ2-1; TRBD1 or TRBD2 may be the D gene (5 bases each). The CDR3 consists of 14 residues. The V end lost 1 base, the J end lost 4 bases, and 8 bases lay between the germline ends. Germline V gene lookup returns CDR1 SEHNR and CDR2 FQNEAQ (reference sequence). CDR3 DNA sequence: TGTGCCAGCAGCTTAGTGTGGGGGTACAATGAGCAGTTCTTC. This encodes CASSLVWGYNEQFF.

The chain links TRBV6-5 to TRBJ2-3; a weak D match, TRBD1 (6 bases). CDR3 length equals 14 residues. Trimming shortened V by 7 bases and J by 0 bases, and 11 bases separated the two germline ends. In germline, CDR1 is MNHEY, CDR2 SVGAGI. The CDR3 reads CASTTGLSTDTQYF. The CDR3 DNA reads TGTGCCAGCACGACAGGACTCAGCACAGATACGCAGTATTTT.

The chain is built from TRBV7-9 and TRBJ2-1; 7 nucleotides match TRBD2. In germline, CDR1 is SEHNR, CDR2 FQNEAQ (reference sequence). The CDR3 consists of 16 residues. The V segment lost 5 bases and the J segment 3 bases; nucleotides outside the gene matches: 10. CDR3 region: CASSPPAGERYNEQFF. DNA of the CDR3: TGTGCCAGCAGCCCTCCGGCGGGGGAGCGCTACAATGAGCAGTTCTTC.

V usage is TRBV2 and J usage is TRBJ2-2, with a possible D match to TRBD2 (6 bases). Germline assignment: CDR1 SNHLY and CDR2 FYNNEI. V lost 7 bases and J lost 4, with 13 bases in between. There are 14 residues in the CDR3. In nucleotides, the CDR3 is TGTGCCAGCACCTTCACCGGGAGCACCGGGGAGCTGTTTTTT. This translates into CASTFTGSTGELFF.

The rearrangement uses TRBV7-9 and TRBJ1-1; D gene unclear. Germline CDR1 reads SEHNR; CDR2 reads FQNEAQ (reference sequence). This CDR3 contains 11 residues. V lost 5 bases, J lost 2 bases, and 3 bases lay in between. The CDR3 nucleotides read TGTGCCAGCAGCGTAAACACTGAAGCTTTCTTT. Its protein product is CASSVNTEAFF.